The sequence of this TCR beta chain was determined in a study of tumor and adjacent non-tumor tissue in lung cancer. This sample's RNA came from whole unsorted tissue. V shed 4 bases and J shed 3 bases, with 15 bases lying between them. Germline CDR1 reads SQVTM; CDR2 reads ANQGSEA. The CDR3 extends over 15 amino acids. TCRbeta libraries were built with three rounds of nested PCR, modified from ARM-PCR. TCRdb re-analysed the multiplex PCR reads in MiXCR, keeping a single row per CDR3 protein. The sample holds about 110,000 distinct CDR3 sequences; around 80% are singletons and the top ten take around a third. Notes on this clonotype: No conserved phenylalanine or tryptophan ends this CDR3, so it is likely a read error.

The sample comprised lung tumor tissue. This clonotype was sampled from an older woman with non-small cell lung cancer. V gene TRBV29-1 combines with J gene TRBJ1-4; D is possibly TRBD1 (5 bases). The CDR3 DNA reads as TGCAGCGTTGTGGCAGGGCGTACATCTAATGAAAAACTGTTTTTA. It translates to CSVVAGRTSNEKLFL.